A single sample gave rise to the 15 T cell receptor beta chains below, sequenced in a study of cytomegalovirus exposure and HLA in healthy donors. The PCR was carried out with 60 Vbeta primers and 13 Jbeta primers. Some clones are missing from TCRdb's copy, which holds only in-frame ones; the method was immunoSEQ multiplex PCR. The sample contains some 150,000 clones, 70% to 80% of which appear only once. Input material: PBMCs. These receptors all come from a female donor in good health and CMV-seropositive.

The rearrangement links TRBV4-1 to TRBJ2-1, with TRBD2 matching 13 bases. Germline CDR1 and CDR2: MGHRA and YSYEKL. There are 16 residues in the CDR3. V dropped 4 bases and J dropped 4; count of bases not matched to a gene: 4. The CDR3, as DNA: TGCGCCAGCAGCCCACCGGGACTAGCGGGATACAATGAGCAGTTCTTC. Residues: CASSPPGLAGYNEQFF.

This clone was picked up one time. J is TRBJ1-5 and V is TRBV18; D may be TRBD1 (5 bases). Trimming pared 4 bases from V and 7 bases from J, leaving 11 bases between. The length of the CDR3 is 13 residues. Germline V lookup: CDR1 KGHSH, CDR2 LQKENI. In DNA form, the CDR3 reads TGTGCCAGCTCACTGTCGACAGAACAGCCCCAGCATTTT. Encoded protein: CASSLSTEQPQHF. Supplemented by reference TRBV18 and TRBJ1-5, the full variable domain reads NAGVMQNPRHLVRRRGQEARLRCSPMKGHSHVYWYRQLPEEGLKFMVYLQKENIIDESGMPKERFSAEFPKEGPSILRIQQVVRGDSAAYFCASSLSTEQPQHFGDGTRLSIL.

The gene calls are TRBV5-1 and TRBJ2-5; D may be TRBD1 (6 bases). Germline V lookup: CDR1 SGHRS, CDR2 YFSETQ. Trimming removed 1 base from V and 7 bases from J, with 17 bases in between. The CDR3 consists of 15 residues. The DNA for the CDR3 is TGCGCCAGCAGCTTGACAGACAGGACCCGGGGGACCCAGTACTTC. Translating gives CASSLTDRTRGTQYF.

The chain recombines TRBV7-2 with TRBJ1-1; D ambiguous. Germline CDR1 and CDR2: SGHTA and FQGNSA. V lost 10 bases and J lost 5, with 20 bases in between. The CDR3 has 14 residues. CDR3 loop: CATKEGLRRTEAFF. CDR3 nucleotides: TGTGCCACCAAAGAGGGTCTTCGGCGGACTGAAGCTTTCTTT. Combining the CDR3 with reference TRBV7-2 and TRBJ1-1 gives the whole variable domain GAGVSQSPSNKVTEKGKDVELRCDPISGHTALYWYRQSLGQGLEFLIYFQGNSAPDKSGLPSDRFSAERTGGSVSTLTIQRTQQEDSAVYLCATKEGLRRTEAFFGQGTRLTVV.

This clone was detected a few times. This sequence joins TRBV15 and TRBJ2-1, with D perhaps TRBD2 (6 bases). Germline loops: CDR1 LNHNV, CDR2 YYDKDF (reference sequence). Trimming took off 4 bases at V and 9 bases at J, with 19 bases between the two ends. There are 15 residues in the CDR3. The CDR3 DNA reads TGTGCCACCAGCACCCGGACCGGGGGAAGTAGTGAGCAGTTCTTC. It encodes CATSTRTGGSSEQFF.

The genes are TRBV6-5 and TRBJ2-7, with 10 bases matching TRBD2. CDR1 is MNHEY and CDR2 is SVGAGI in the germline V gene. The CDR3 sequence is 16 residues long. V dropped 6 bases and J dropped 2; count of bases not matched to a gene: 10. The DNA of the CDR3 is TGTGCCAGCAGCTACGAGCGGGAGGGCTCAGCCTACGAGCAGTACTTC. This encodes CASSYEREGSAYEQYF.

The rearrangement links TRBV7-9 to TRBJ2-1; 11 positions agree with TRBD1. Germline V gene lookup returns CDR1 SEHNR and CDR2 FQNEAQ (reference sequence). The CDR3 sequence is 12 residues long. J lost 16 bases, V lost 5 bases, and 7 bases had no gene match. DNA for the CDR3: TGTGCCAGCAGCGGGCCCGGGACAGGGGGTTTCTTC. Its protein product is CASSGPGTGGFF.

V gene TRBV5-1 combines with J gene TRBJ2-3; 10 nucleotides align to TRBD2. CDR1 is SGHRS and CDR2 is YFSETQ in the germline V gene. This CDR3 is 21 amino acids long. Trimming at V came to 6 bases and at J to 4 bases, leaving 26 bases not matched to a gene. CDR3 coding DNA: TGCGCCAGCACACCGGTGGGGTTTTTCGGGACTAGCGCTACTCAGGCAGATACGCAGTATTTT. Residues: CASTPVGFFGTSATQADTQYF.

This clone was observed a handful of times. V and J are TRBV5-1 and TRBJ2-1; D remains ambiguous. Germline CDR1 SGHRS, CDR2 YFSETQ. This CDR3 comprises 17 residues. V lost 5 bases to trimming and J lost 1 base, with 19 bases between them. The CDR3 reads CASRAELIPRSYNEQFF. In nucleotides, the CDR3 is TGCGCCAGCAGGGCTGAATTAATCCCCAGATCCTACAATGAGCAGTTCTTC.

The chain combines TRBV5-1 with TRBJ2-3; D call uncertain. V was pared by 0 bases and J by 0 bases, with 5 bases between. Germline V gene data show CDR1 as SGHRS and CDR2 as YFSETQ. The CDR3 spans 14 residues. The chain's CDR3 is CASSLEQSTDTQYF. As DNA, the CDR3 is TGCGCCAGCAGCTTGGAACAGAGCACAGATACGCAGTATTTT.

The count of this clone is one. The CDR3 DNA is TGTGCCAGCAGCTTAGATAGCGGGGGGGTCACAGATACGCAGTATTTT. Translation: CASSLDSGGVTDTQYF. The chain carries TRBV7-2 and TRBJ2-3; 11 nucleotides line up with TRBD2. The CDR3 has 16 amino acids. V lost 1 base to trimming and J lost 2 bases; unmatched junction nucleotides: 2. Germline V gives CDR1 SGHTA, CDR2 FQGNSA.

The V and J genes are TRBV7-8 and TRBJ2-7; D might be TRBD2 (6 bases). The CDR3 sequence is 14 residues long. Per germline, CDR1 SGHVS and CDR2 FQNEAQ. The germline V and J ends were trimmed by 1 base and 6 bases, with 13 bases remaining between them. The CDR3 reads CASSLGQGGSEQYF. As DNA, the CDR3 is TGTGCCAGCAGCTTAGGGCAGGGAGGATCCGAGCAGTACTTC.

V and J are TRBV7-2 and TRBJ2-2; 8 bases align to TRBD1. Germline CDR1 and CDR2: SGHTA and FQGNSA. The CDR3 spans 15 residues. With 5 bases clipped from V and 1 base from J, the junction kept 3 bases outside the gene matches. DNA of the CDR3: TGTGCCAGCAGCACACAGGGGGTGAACACCGGGGAGCTGTTTTTT. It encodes CASSTQGVNTGELFF. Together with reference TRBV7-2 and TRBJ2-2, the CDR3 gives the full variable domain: GAGVSQSPSNKVTEKGKDVELRCDPISGHTALYWYRQSLGQGLEFLIYFQGNSAPDKSGLPSDRFSAERTGGSVSTLTIQRTQQEDSAVYLCASSTQGVNTGELFFGEGSRLTVL.

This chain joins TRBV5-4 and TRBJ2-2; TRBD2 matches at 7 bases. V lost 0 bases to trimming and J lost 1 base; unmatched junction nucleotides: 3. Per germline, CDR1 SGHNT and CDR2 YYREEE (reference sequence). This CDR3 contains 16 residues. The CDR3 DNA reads TGTGCCAGCAGCTTGGGTCGGGGGGAGAACACCGGGGAGCTGTTTTTT. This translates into CASSLGRGENTGELFF.

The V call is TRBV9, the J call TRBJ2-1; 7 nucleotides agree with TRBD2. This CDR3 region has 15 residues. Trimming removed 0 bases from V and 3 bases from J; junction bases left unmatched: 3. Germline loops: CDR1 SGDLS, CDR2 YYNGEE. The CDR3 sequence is CASSVASGGYNEQFF. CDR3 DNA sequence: TGTGCCAGCAGCGTAGCTTCGGGGGGCTACAATGAGCAGTTCTTC.